This entry features one T cell receptor beta chain sequence. Its antigen has not been determined. The record has no base qualities; no much larger clone is one base away. RNA was extracted with the RNeasy kit and roughly 0.45 to 1 ug was reverse transcribed using random hexamers. The immunoSEQ multiplex PCR assay, covering 54 Vbeta and 13 Jbeta segments, was used to amplify TCR beta CDR3 regions. To correct PCR amplification bias, a synthetic template baseline was used for both primer optimization and computational correction. Concerning the study's data processing: Reads were assigned to V, D and J genes according to IMGT and analyzed in immunoSEQ Analyzer, with only productive sequences retained. Clonality was calculated as one minus the Shannon entropy normalized by log2 of the number of productive unique sequences. Public and private clones were assessed among the 100 most prevalent clones of each patient and control. Clones were defined as Susac-specific when absent from the healthy and MS cohorts, from 1052 published viral clones and from other ImmuneACCESS disease sequences. The raw public reads went through TCRdb reprocessing: fastp at Q25, MiXCR clone calling, in-frame beta chains kept. Here each entry gathers all rows of one CDR3 protein and keeps the most common genes and DNA. TCRdb's processing, not the authors', yielded these V and J calls. The sample table shows roughly 80,000 distinct CDR3 sequences, and roughly 94% are seen once. The ten largest account for about 0.52% of the sample.

These data come from a study of CD8 T cells in Susac syndrome (dated by TCRdb to between 2018 and 2020). At the level of the whole study: Among the sequenced Susac syndrome patients, about six had clinically active disease and under ten were in clinical remission. At the time of blood withdrawal, Susac syndrome patients were either therapy-naive, taking corticosteroids (with some also receiving IVIg), or on IVIg alone. The study used repertoire sequencing to test whether antigen drove CD8+ T cell activation and differentiation in Susac syndrome. Clonality of the CD8+ T cell repertoire was compared between around eleven healthy donors, approximately 14 Susac syndrome patients and about 15 multiple sclerosis patients.

Study-wide findings and limitations: The number of individuals in the TCR sequencing and HLA analysis was acknowledged as relatively small. Sixteen Susac-specific public clones were identified in the total CD8+ repertoire, and 5 or 6 Susac-specific public clones were identified in the CD8+ TEMRA repertoire. CD8+ repertoires in Susac syndrome showed clonal expansion, which was highest in CD8+ TEMRA cells and was greater in clinically active patients than in remitting patients.

V is clipped by 5 bases and J by 4 bases, and the sequence between their germline boundaries is 11 bases long. Per the germline V gene, SQVTM is the CDR1 and ANQGSEA is the CDR2. CDR3 length: 12 amino acids, cysteine to phenylalanine. CDR3 DNA only is kept here, 36 bases in frame from base 1. Peripheral blood CD8+ and CD4+ T cells from healthy donors, Susac syndrome patients and multiple sclerosis patients were profiled by high-throughput TCR beta sequencing. Susac syndrome patients met recently defined diagnostic criteria for definite or probable disease. Bulk CD8+ and CD4+ T cells were purified by magnetic negative isolation, whereas CD8+ TEMRA cells were enriched by FACS. Blood was collected in EDTA tubes and processed within 24 hours, with PBMCs isolated through density gradient centrifugation. PBMCs destined for TCR sequencing were cryopreserved in liquid nitrogen and later thawed in a 37 °C water bath. The sorted or isolated CD4+, CD8+ and CD8+ TEMRA cells had a purity of 90% or higher.

The material sequenced was CD8+ T cells from PBMCs. The chain is encoded by TRBV29-1 joined to TRBJ1-1, and perhaps TRBD1 as D gene, on 5 matching bases. This receptor was obtained from a human donor with Susac syndrome. CDR3 region: CSVLGGTTEAFF. The nucleotide sequence reads as follows: TGCAGCGTTTTGGGGGGAACCACTGAAGCTTTCTTT.